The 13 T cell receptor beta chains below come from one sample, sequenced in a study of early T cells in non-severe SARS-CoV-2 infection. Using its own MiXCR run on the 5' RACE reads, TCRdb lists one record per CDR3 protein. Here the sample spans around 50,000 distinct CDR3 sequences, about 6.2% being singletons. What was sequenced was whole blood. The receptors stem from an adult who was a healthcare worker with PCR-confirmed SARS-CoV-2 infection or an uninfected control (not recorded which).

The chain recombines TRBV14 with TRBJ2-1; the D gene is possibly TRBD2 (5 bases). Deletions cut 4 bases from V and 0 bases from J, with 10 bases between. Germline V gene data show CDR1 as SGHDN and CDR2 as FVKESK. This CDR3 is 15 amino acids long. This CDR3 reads CASSPDFRSYNEQFF. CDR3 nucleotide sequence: TGTGCCAGCAGCCCGGACTTCCGCTCCTACAATGAGCAGTTCTTC.

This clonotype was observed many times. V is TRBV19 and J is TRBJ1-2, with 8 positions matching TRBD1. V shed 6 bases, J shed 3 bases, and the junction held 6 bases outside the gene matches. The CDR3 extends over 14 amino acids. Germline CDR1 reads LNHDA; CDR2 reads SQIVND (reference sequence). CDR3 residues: CASRTGGTDYGYTF. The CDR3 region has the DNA TGTGCCAGTAGAACAGGGGGGACGGACTATGGCTACACCTTC.

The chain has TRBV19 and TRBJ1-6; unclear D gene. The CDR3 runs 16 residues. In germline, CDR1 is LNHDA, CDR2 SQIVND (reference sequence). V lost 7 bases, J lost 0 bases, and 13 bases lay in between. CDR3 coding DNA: TGTGCCAGTAACCTGAGGAAGAGCTCCTATAATTCACCCCTCCACTTT. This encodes CASNLRKSSYNSPLHF.

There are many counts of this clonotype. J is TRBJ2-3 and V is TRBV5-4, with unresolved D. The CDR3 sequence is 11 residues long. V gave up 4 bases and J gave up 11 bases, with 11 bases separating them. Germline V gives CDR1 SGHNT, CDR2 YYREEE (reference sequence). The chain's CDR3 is CASSESEMQYF. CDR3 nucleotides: TGTGCCAGCAGCGAATCAGAAATGCAGTATTTT.

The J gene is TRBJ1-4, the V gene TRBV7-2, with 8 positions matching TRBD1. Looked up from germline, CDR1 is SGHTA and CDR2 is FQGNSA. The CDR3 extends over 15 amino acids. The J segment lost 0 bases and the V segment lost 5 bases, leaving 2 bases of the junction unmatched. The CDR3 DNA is TGTGCCAGCAGCAAACAGGGGGCAACTAATGAAAAACTGTTTTTT. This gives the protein CASSKQGATNEKLFF.

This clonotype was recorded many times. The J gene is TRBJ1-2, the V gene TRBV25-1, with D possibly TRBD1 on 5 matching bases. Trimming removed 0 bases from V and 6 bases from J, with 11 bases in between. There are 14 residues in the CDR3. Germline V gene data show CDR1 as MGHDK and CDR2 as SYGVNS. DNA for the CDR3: TGTGCCAGCAGTGAATACGCGGGGCCTGATGGCTACACCTTC. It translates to CASSEYAGPDGYTF.

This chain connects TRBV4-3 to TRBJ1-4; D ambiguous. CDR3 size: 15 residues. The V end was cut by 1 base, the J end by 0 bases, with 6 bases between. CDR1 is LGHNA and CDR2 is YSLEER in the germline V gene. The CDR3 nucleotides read TGCGCCAGCAGCCAAGCCCCTGCAACTAATGAAAAACTGTTTTTT. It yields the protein CASSQAPATNEKLFF.

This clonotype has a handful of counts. The CDR3 protein is CASSSDRGEAFF. The CDR3 DNA is TGTGCCAGCAGCTCGGACAGGGGTGAAGCTTTCTTT. The chain recombines TRBV7-2 with TRBJ1-1; TRBD1 agrees at 9 bases. This CDR3 spans 12 amino acids. The germline gives CDR1 SGHTA, CDR2 FQGNSA. The V segment lost 4 bases and the J segment 7 bases; nucleotides outside the gene matches: 1. The variable domain in full, with the rest retrieved from reference TRBV7-2 and TRBJ1-1, is GAGVSQSPSNKVTEKGKDVELRCDPISGHTALYWYRQSLGQGLEFLIYFQGNSAPDKSGLPSDRFSAERTGGSVSTLTIQRTQQEDSAVYLCASSSDRGEAFFGQGTRLTVV.

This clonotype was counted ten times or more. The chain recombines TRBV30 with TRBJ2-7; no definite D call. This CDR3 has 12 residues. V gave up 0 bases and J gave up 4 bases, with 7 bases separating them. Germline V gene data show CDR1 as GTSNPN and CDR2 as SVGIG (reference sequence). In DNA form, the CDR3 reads TGTGCCTGGAGTGTAACAGCGTACGAGCAGTACTTC. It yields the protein CAWSVTAYEQYF.

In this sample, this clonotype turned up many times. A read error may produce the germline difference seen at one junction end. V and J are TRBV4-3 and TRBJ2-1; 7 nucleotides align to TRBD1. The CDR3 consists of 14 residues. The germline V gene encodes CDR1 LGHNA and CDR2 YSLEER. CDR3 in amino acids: CASSQEVTGEYQFF. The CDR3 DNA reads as TGCGCCAGCAGTCAAGAAGTCACAGGGGAATATCAGTTCTTC.

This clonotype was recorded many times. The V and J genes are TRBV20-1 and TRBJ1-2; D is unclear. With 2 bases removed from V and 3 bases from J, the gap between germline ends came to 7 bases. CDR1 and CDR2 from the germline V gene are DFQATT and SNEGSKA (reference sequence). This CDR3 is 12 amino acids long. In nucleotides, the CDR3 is TGCAGTGCTAGAAGCGGGGACTATGGCTACACCTTC. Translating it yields CSARSGDYGYTF.

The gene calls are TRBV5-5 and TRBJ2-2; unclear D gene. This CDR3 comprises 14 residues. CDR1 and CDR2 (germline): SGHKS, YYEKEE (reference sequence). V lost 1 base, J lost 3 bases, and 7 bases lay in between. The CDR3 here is CASSLMGYTGELFF. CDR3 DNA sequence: TGTGCCAGCAGCTTGATGGGATACACCGGGGAGCTGTTTTTT.

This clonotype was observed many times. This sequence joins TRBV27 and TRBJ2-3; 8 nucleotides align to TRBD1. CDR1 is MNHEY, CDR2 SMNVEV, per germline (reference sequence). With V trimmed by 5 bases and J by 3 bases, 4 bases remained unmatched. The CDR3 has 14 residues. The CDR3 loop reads CASSLRTGTDTQYF. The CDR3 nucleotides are TGTGCCAGCAGTCTTCGGACAGGGACAGATACGCAGTATTTT.